This T cell receptor (beta chain) was observed in a study of blood T cell repertoires in COVID-19. Study-level information: There were acute and convalescent COVID-19 samples, and they came from the United States, Italy and Spain. T cells, B-cell-depleted T cells, or PBMCs supplied cDNA or gDNA.

The germline CDR1 and CDR2 sequences are MNHEY and SMNVEV (reference sequence). The V and J ends lost 6 bases and 5 bases, in that order; junction bases with no gene match: 5. CDR3 length equals 13 residues. In the authors' methods: Reference gene primer amplification gave nucleated cell count estimates. Clones were sequenced by immunoSEQ multiplex PCR, and TCRdb holds only the in-frame ones, with some missing. That table is the source of V, J and clone size, and D and trimming were worked out from the DNA. The data contain tens of thousands of clones, over 75% of them singletons. The V call is TRBV27, the J call TRBJ1-2, with 8 bases fitting TRBD1. Sequenced sample: peripheral blood. The clonotype originates from a man in his forties or fifties with acute or convalescent COVID-19. This CDR3 reads CASRPQGEYGYTF. The CDR3 bases are TGTGCCAGCAGACCACAGGGGGAGTATGGCTACACCTTC.